This TCR beta chain was retrieved from a study of neurological immune-mediated disorders. Study results and caveats: Private repertoires in all groups were suggested by the finding that expanded clones across subjects shared no CDR3 amino acid sequences.

The germline CDR1 and CDR2 sequences are SGHKS and YYEKEE (reference sequence). Trimming took off 5 bases at V and 6 bases at J, with 14 bases between the two ends. The CDR3 has 13 residues. Many counts were recorded for this clonotype. The antigen is unknown. Unsorted libraries were prepared from 2 million PBMCs that had been stored at -80 C. Every sequencing run returned over 200 million TCR-beta sequences, which were derived from 15-18 subjects. TCRdb re-called the 5' RACE reads with MiXCR, one entry per CDR3 protein. The sample lists about 14,000 distinct CDR3 sequences, about 10% occurring once. The clonotype was recovered from a woman aged 40 to 50 in good health. The chain combines TRBV5-5 with TRBJ1-2, with D possibly matching TRBD1 (6 bases). Sequenced: PBMCs. CDR3 residues: CASRIRTEDGYTF. CDR3 in DNA: TGTGCCAGCAGGATCAGGACAGAGGATGGCTACACCTTC.